The 6 T cell receptor beta chains below were found in one sample sequenced in a study of blood T cell repertoires in COVID-19 (dated by TCRdb to about 2020). Libraries were prepared through the immunoSEQ multiplex PCR assay. The clones in this table, taken by TCRdb from immuneACCESS, are in-frame only. Not every clone is retained; where verified, under half of the shortfall comes from an unresolved V gene, and the cause of the rest is unknown. The sample table holds over 300,000 clones, of which about 82% were seen once. The ten biggest clones cover more than 6% of the sample. Sequencing input: peripheral blood. These receptors originate from a human donor in a cohort sampled during active COVID-19.

V is TRBV27 and J is TRBJ2-7; D is possibly TRBD1 (5 bases). Germline values: CDR1 MNHEY, CDR2 SMNVEV (reference sequence). This CDR3 contains 13 residues. The V and J ends lost 4 bases and 5 bases respectively, with 12 bases between them. CDR3 loop: CASSSRAVNEQYF. The CDR3 bases are TGTGCCAGCAGTTCCAGGGCGGTAAACGAGCAGTACTTC.

The rearrangement joins TRBV18 to TRBJ2-1; weak D call: TRBD2 (5 bases). The length of the CDR3 is 16 residues. V was cut by 3 bases and J by 0 bases, with 12 bases left in between. Germline V gene lookup returns CDR1 KGHSH and CDR2 LQKENI. For the CDR3, the DNA is TGTGCCAGCTCACCTACTAGTCCCCCCTCCTACAATGAGCAGTTCTTC. Translated, it gives CASSPTSPPSYNEQFF.

The CDR3 loop reads CASSKARDRAATNEKLFF. Here the CDR3 DNA reads TGTGCCAGCAGCAAAGCTCGCGACAGGGCTGCAACTAATGAAAAACTGTTTTTT. This chain links TRBV21-1 with TRBJ1-4; the tabulated D call, TRBD1, remains unverified against the DNA. TRBV21-1 is a pseudogene locus. CDR3 length: 18 residues.

This sequence joins TRBV24-1 and TRBJ1-5, with TRBD1 as a possible D gene (6 bases). Germline V gene lookup returns CDR1 KGHDR and CDR2 SFDVKD. V was shortened by 9 bases and J by 3 bases, with 11 bases between the two germline ends. This CDR3 region has 13 residues. CDR3 amino acids: CATRGGDNQPQHF. CDR3 in DNA: TGTGCCACCCGGGGGGGCGACAATCAGCCCCAGCATTTT.

V gene TRBV20-1 combines with J gene TRBJ2-1; 7 nucleotides align to TRBD2. Per the germline V gene, CDR1 is DFQATT and CDR2 is SNEGSKA (reference sequence). J gave up 3 bases and V 3 bases, and 5 bases lay outside the gene matches. This CDR3 region has 14 residues. This CDR3 reads CSASGAGVYNEQFF. DNA of the CDR3: TGCAGTGCTAGTGGCGCGGGGGTCTACAATGAGCAGTTCTTC.

This clone appeared a single time. This chain connects TRBV2 to TRBJ2-7, with 7 nucleotides matching TRBD1. Germline trimming cut 7 bases from V and 0 bases from J; bases unmatched to any gene: 3. Germline values: CDR1 SNHLY, CDR2 FYNNEI. The CDR3 loop spans 13 amino acids. The DNA of the CDR3 is TGTGCCAGCAATCCAGGGGGCTCCTACGAGCAGTACTTC. It translates to CASNPGGSYEQYF. Looking up the rest from reference TRBV2 and TRBJ2-7 gives the full variable domain: EPEVTQTPSHQVTQMGQEVILRCVPISNHLYFYWYRQILGQKVEFLVSFYNNEISEKSEIFDDQFSVERPDGSNFTLKIRSTKLEDSAMYFCASNPGGSYEQYFGPGTRLTVT.